The 7 T cell receptor beta chains below were found in one sample sequenced in a study of T cells in Graves' hyperthyroidism and ophthalmopathy. It was RNA transcripts that yielded the amplified TCR beta CDR3 regions. With the HTBI primer set, the TCR CDR3 went through a first round of RT-PCR. One entry per CDR3 protein results from TCRdb running MiXCR on the multiplex PCR reads. This sample carries about half a million distinct CDR3 sequences, approximately 25% of them seen once, and the ten largest clones take roughly 12%. Sequenced input: blood. These receptors came from a woman aged 25 to 39 with Graves' ophthalmopathy.

The chain carries TRBV5-1 and TRBJ1-6; D call uncertain. The CDR3 has 10 amino acids. The germline V and J ends were trimmed by 8 bases and 6 bases, with 3 bases remaining between them. Germline assignment: CDR1 SGHRS and CDR2 YFSETQ. CDR3 nucleotides: TGCGCCAGGGGTAATTCACCCCTCCACTTT. This encodes CARGNSPLHF.

This clonotype was found many times. The chain carries TRBV2 and TRBJ2-7, with TRBD2 as a possible D gene (6 bases). Germline values: CDR1 SNHLY, CDR2 FYNNEI. The CDR3 is 12 amino acids. Trimming stripped 11 bases from V and 2 bases from J, with 13 bases between. The CDR3 is CAWAGGAYEQYF. The CDR3 nucleotides read TGTGCCTGGGCAGGAGGGGCCTACGAGCAGTACTTC.

This clonotype was seen repeatedly, ten times or more. The chain has TRBV29-1 and TRBJ1-2; D is perhaps TRBD1 (5 bases). Germline CDR1 reads SQVTM; CDR2 reads ANQGSEA. Trimming took 7 bases from V and 6 from J, leaving 12 bases between them. This CDR3 region has 11 residues. This CDR3 reads CSAGAGDGYTF. Written as DNA, the CDR3 is TGCAGCGCCGGGGCTGGAGATGGCTACACCTTC.

This clonotype was picked up many times. This sequence joins TRBV7-8 and TRBJ2-7; D gene uncertain. The CDR3 has 12 residues. Germline CDR1 is SGHVS and CDR2 is FQNEAQ. Trimming took 3 bases from V and 3 from J, leaving 6 bases between them. CDR3 sequence (DNA): TGTGCCAGCAGCTTCACAAGCTACGAGCAGTACTTC. It translates to CASSFTSYEQYF.

This clonotype has more than one count but fewer than ten. V usage is TRBV16 and J usage is TRBJ1-5, with D hard to call. Germline values: CDR1 KGHSY, CDR2 FQNENV. CDR3 length equals 15 residues. Deletions cut 0 bases from V and 6 bases from J, with 12 bases between. CDR3 sequence: CASSQSSGYGQPQHF. In DNA form, the CDR3 reads TGTGCCAGCAGCCAATCATCCGGGTACGGTCAGCCCCAGCATTTT.

The chain has TRBV4-2 and TRBJ1-5; D possibly corresponds to TRBD1 (6 bases). Germline lookup yields CDR1 LGHNA and CDR2 YNFKEQ. The CDR3 is made up of 15 amino acids. The germline V and J ends were trimmed by 4 bases and 5 bases, with 15 bases remaining between them. The chain's CDR3 is CASSPSGDSDQPQHF. DNA for the CDR3: TGTGCCAGCAGCCCGTCAGGGGATTCAGATCAGCCCCAGCATTTT.

As regards this clonotype: A much larger clone lies a single base off, so this may be a read error. The rearrangement uses TRBV6-5 and TRBJ1-1; D remains ambiguous. Between the trimmed V and J ends, which lost 0 bases and 9 bases, there was a span of 5 bases. Germline V CDR1 and CDR2: MNHEY, SVGAGI. The CDR3 runs to 11 residues. The CDR3 here is CASSYSGKAFF. The CDR3, as DNA: TGTGCCAGCAGTTACTCCGGGAAAGCTTTCTTT.